Below, 5 T cell receptor beta chains from the same sample are listed, as sequenced in a study of blood T cell repertoires in COVID-19. TCRdb's copy holds only in-frame clones and misses some; the assay was immunoSEQ multiplex PCR. Of tens of thousands of clones detected, roughly 90% appear once; the ten largest clones hold roughly 1.2%. The material sequenced was peripheral blood. Receptors originate from a man between 60 and 70 years old with acute or convalescent COVID-19.

The chain carries TRBV5-1 and TRBJ2-7; tentative D call: TRBD1 (6 bases). The germline gives CDR1 SGHRS, CDR2 YFSETQ. The V end lost 1 base, the J end lost 4 bases, and 15 bases lay between the germline ends. The CDR3 contains 15 residues. The CDR3 nucleotides are TGCGCCAGCAGCTTGACACAGGGATATAGGTACGAGCAGTACTTC. Residues: CASSLTQGYRYEQYF.

The J gene is TRBJ2-7, the V gene TRBV7-9, with D maybe TRBD1 (7 bases). Trimming took off 4 bases at V and 9 bases at J, with 19 bases between the two ends. CDR1 and CDR2 (germline): SEHNR, FQNEAQ (reference sequence). The CDR3 consists of 14 residues. The CDR3 sequence: CASSSSGGLYRQYF. CDR3 nucleotides: TGTGCCAGCAGCTCCTCAGGGGGGTTGTATCGGCAGTACTTC.

The genes are TRBV27 and TRBJ1-4; no reliable D call. Trimming pared 3 bases from V and 5 bases from J, leaving 4 bases between. The germline gives CDR1 MNHEY, CDR2 SMNVEV (reference sequence). The CDR3 consists of 12 residues. The CDR3 nucleotides read TGTGCCAGCAGTTTCAAAAATGAAAAACTGTTTTTT. This sequence encodes CASSFKNEKLFF.

The rearrangement links TRBV30 to TRBJ1-5, with 8 positions matching TRBD1. V lost 0 bases to trimming and J lost 9 bases; unmatched junction nucleotides: 10. This CDR3 region has 15 residues. Germline CDR1 and CDR2: GTSNPN and SVGIG (reference sequence). As DNA, the CDR3 is TGTGCCTGGAGTGTCGGGACAGGTGATCAATGGCCCCAGCATTTT. Amino acids: CAWSVGTGDQWPQHF.

The genes are TRBV7-7 and TRBJ2-2; 8 bases agree with TRBD1. CDR1 is SSHAT and CDR2 is FNYEAQ in the germline V gene (reference sequence). Trimming took 5 bases from V and 4 from J; bases not matched to a gene: 18. The CDR3 has 19 residues. CDR3 nucleotide sequence: TGTGCCAGCAGCCCTGGGACAGGATTACTCCTTCCCACCACCGGGGAGCTGTTTTTT. This gives the protein CASSPGTGLLLPTTGELFF.